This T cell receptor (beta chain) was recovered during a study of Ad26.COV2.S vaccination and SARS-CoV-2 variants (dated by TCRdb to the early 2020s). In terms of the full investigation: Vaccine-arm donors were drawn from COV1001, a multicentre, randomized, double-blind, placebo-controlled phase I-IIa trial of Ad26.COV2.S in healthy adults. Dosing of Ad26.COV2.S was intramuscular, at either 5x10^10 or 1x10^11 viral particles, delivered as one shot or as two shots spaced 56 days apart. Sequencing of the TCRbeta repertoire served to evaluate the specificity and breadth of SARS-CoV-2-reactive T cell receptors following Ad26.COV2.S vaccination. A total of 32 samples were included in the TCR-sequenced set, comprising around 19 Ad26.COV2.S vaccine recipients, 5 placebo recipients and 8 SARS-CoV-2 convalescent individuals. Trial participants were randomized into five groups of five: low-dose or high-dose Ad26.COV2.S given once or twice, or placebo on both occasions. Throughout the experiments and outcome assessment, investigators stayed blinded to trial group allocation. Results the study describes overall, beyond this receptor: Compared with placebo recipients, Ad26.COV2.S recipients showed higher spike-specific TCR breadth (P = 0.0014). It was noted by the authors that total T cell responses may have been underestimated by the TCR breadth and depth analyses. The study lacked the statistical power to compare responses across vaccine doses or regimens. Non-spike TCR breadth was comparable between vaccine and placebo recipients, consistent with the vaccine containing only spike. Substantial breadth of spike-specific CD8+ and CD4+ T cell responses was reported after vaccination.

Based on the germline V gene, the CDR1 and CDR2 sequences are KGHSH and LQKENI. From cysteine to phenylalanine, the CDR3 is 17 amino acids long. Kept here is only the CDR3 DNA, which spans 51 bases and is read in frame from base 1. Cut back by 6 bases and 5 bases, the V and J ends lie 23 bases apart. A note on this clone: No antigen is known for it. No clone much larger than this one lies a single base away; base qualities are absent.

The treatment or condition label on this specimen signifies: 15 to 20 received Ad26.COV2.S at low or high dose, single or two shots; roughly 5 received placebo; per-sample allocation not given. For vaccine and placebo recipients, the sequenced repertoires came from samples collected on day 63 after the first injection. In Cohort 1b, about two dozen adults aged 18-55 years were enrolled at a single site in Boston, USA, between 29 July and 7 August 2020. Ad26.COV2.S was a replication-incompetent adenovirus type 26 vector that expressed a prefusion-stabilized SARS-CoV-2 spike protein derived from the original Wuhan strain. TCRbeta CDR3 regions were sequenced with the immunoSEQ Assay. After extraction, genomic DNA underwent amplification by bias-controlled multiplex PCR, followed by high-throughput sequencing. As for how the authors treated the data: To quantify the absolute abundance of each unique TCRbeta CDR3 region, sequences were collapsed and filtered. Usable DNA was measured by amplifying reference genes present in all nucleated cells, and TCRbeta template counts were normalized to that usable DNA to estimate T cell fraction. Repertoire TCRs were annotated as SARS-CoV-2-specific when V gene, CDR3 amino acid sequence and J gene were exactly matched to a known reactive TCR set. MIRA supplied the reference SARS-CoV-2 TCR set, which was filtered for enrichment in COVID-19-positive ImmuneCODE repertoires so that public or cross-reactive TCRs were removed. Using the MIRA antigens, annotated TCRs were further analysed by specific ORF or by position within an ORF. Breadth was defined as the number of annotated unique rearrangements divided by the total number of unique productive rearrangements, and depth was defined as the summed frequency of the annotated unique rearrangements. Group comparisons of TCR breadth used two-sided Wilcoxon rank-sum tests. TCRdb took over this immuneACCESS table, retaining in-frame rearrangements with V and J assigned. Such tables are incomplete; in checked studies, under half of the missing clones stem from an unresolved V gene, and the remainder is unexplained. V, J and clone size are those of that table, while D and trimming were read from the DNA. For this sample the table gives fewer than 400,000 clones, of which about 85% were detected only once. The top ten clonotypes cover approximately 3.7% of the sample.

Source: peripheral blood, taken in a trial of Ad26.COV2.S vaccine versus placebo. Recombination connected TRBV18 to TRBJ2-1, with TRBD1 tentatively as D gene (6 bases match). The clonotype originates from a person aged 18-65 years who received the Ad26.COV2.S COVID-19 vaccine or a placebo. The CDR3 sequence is CASSRMNQGNRHNEQFF. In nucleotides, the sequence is TGTGCCAGCTCGCGGATGAATCAGGGGAATAGGCACAATGAGCAGTTCTTC.